This is a list of T cell receptor beta chains from one sample in a study of cytomegalovirus exposure and HLA in healthy donors. TCRdb keeps only in-frame clones here, not all; method: immunoSEQ multiplex PCR. Here the sample spans 120,000 or so clones, more than 85% being singletons. The specimen was PBMCs. These receptor sequences come from a man younger than 35 in good health and CMV-seropositive. CDR3s include the opening cysteine and the closing phenylalanine or tryptophan. The order of the fields is D gene, V gene, clone size, J gene, CDR3 DNA, CDR3 protein. The D gene is left open where the match is weak. Clone size is stated in some rows and not others, as once, few, many or a class when expanded.

.	TRBV19	few	TRBJ2-7	TGTGCCAGTAGCCGACAGGTTTTCTCCGAGCAGTACTTC	CASSRQVFSEQYF
TRBD2	TRBV14	.	TRBJ2-2	TGTGCCAGCAGCTCAATGCCGGGGGGCGGGGAGCTGTTTTTT	CASSSMPGGGELFF
TRBD1	TRBV11-2	once	TRBJ1-4	TGTGCCAGCAGCTTAGGGAGGGGGCTCGCAACTAATGAAAAACTGTTTTTT	CASSLGRGLATNEKLFF
.	TRBV6-1	.	TRBJ2-7	TGTGCCAGCAGTGACCGGGAGGGGGCAGGGGGCTACGAGCAGTACTTC	CASSDREGAGGYEQYF
.	TRBV6-1	.	TRBJ2-7	TGTGCCAGCAGTGAAGGGAGGGGGGGGTACTACGAGCAGTACTTC	CASSEGRGGYYEQYF
TRBD1	TRBV27	.	TRBJ2-1	TGTGCCAGCAGTCACAGGGGGCTCTTCAATGAGCAGTTCTTC	CASSHRGLFNEQFF
.	TRBV7-6	.	TRBJ2-2	TGTGCCAGCAGCACCTGGCAGGGCGGCGGGGAGCTGTTTTTT	CASSTWQGGGELFF
.	TRBV5-8	.	TRBJ2-3	TGTGCCAGCAGCTTTGGTAGAACAGATACGCAGTATTTT	CASSFGRTDTQYF
TRBD1	TRBV18	.	TRBJ1-2	TGTGCCAGCTCACCACGCTCCGGGACAGGGGAGGGAAGCAACTATGGCTACACCTTC	CASSPRSGTGEGSNYGYTF
.	TRBV6-6	.	TRBJ2-2	TGTGCCAGCAGTTACTTCCGGGACACCGGGGAGCTGTTTTTT	CASSYFRDTGELFF
TRBD1	TRBV6-1	.	TRBJ1-1	TGTGCCAGCAGTCTACGACAGGGCCATGAAGCTTTCTTT	CASSLRQGHEAFF
TRBD1	TRBV29-1	.	TRBJ2-3	TGCAGCGTCTATCGGAGGGACAGGGGCACAGATACGCAGTATTTT	CSVYRRDRGTDTQYF
.	TRBV5-1	.	TRBJ1-2	TGCGCCAGCAGCTTTAGTGGGGGGAACTATGGCTACACCTTC	CASSFSGGNYGYTF
TRBD1	TRBV10-3	once	TRBJ1-2	TGTGCCATCATTCGGGACAGGGGGTCTAACTATGGCTACACCTTC	CAIIRDRGSNYGYTF
.	TRBV5-6	.	TRBJ2-1	TGTGCCAGCAGTAGGACAGTCGATGAGCAGTTCTTC	CASSRTVDEQFF
.	TRBV5-6	.	TRBJ1-5	TGTGCCAGCAGCTGGGCATCGGGGAATCAGCCCCAGCATTTT	CASSWASGNQPQHF